The clone carrying this TCR beta chain was seen many times. The sample is drawn from a study of response to subunit inactivated influenza vaccine. TCRdb passed the RT-PCR reads through MiXCR, listing each CDR3 protein once. Among 650,000 to 800,000 distinct CDR3 sequences listed, approximately 17% were seen once. This CDR3 comprises 13 residues. Germline assignment: CDR1 LGHNA and CDR2 YSLEER. Trimming removed 3 bases from V and 7 bases from J, with 12 bases in between. This specimen was PBMCs from blood, taken around 5 days after vaccination. The rearrangement joins TRBV4-3 to TRBJ1-1; D not resolved. This sequence originates from a man in his fifties who received an inactivated influenza vaccine. CDR3 bases: TGCGCCAGCAGCCAGAGGCGGGGAATTGAAGCTTTCTTT. Amino acids: CASSQRRGIEAFF.